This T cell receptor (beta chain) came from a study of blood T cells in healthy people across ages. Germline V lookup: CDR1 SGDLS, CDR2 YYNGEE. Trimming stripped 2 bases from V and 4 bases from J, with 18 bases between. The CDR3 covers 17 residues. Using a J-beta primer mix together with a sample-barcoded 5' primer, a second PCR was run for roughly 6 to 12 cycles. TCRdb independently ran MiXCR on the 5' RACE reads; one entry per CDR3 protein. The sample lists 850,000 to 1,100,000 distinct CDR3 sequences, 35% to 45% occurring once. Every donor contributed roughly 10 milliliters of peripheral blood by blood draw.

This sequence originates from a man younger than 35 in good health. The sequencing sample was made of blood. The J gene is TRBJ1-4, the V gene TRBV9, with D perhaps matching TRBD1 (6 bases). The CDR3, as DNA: TGTGCCAGCAGCGTCGAAGATACAGGGAGTTTTAATGAAAAACTGTTTTTT. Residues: CASSVEDTGSFNEKLFF.